This TCR beta chain was recorded in a study of blood T cell repertoires in COVID-19. Across the study: Sites in the United States, Italy and Spain provided acute and convalescent COVID-19 samples.

This CDR3 has 17 residues. V shed 5 bases and J 1 base; nucleotides not matched to a gene: 12. Per germline, CDR1 SGHNT and CDR2 YENEEA. In the authors' methods: Amplification with reference gene primers provided the estimates of nucleated cell counts. Profiling relied on immunoSEQ multiplex PCR, and the TCRdb table lists in-frame clones only, not all of them. The D gene and trimming were derived from the DNA, and the V and J assignments and clone size from that table. The sample yields tens of thousands of clones, around 87% seen once. The J gene is TRBJ2-7, the V gene TRBV11-3; 9 positions agree with TRBD2. The sequence came from a man older than 75 with active COVID-19. The sequencing sample was made of peripheral blood. The CDR3 DNA reads TGTGCCAGCAGCCCCCCACCAAGGCTAGCGGGGTCCTACGAGCAGTACTTC. This translates into CASSPPPRLAGSYEQYF.